The T cell receptor beta chain under discussion was sequenced for a study of OX40 agonist ivuxolimab in advanced cancers. Clones were sequenced by immunoSEQ multiplex PCR, and TCRdb holds only the in-frame ones, with some missing. The sample yields roughly 150,000 clones, 85% to 95% seen once. The germline V and J ends were trimmed by 5 bases and 10 bases, with 12 bases remaining between them. This CDR3 has 12 amino acids. Germline V gives CDR1 LGHNA, CDR2 YSLEER. A remark on this clone: Antigen unknown.

Overall study results and limits: Normalized T-cell clonal expansion was also low in some nonresponders. At 0.1 to 3.0 mg/kg and by week 6, clonal expansion occurred in CD4+ and CD8+ blood T cells. Expanded clones belonging to CD8+ T cells outnumbered, on average, those of CD4+.

The V call is TRBV4-3, the J call TRBJ2-1; TRBD1 is a possible D gene (6 bases). The sample in question was CD4+ or CD8+ T cells sorted from blood, obtained in a trial of the OX40 agonist ivuxolimab. This TCR came from an adult with an advanced solid tumor such as melanoma, head and neck, liver or kidney cancer. This CDR3 reads CASSSVGTEQFF. As DNA, the CDR3 is TGCGCCAGCAGCTCAGTAGGGACAGAGCAGTTCTTC.